Presented here are 28 T cell receptor beta chains from one specimen sequenced in a study of CD8 T cells in Susac syndrome. Reverse transcription of about 0.45 to 1 ug RNA was carried out with random hexamers. TCRdb re-analysed the immunoSEQ multiplex PCR reads in MiXCR, keeping a single row per CDR3 protein. This table has about 190,000 distinct CDR3 sequences, 95% appearing once. The specimen was CD4+ T cells from PBMCs. These receptors were obtained from a human donor with Susac syndrome.

This sequence joins TRBV29-1 and TRBJ2-3, with TRBD1 identical over 11 bases. The CDR3 runs to 15 residues. Germline-derived CDR1 and CDR2 are SQVTM and ANQGSEA. The J segment lost 2 bases and the V segment lost 7 bases, leaving 8 bases of the junction unmatched. CDR3 in amino acids: CSARRTGGLTDTQYF. CDR3 DNA sequence: TGCAGCGCCAGAAGGACAGGGGGCCTCACAGATACGCAGTATTTT.

The rearrangement joins TRBV12-5 to TRBJ1-6; D is uncertain. Germline assignment: CDR1 LGHNT and CDR2 FRNRAP. The length of the CDR3 is 14 residues. V dropped 5 bases and J dropped 9 bases, with 14 bases sitting between them. This CDR3 reads CASGPLGGISPLHF. CDR3 in DNA: TGTGCTAGTGGTCCTCTTGGTGGAATTTCACCCCTCCACTTT. Based on the CDR3 plus reference TRBV12-5 and TRBJ1-6, the full variable domain is DARVTQTPRHKVTEMGQEVTMRCQPILGHNTVFWYRQTMMQGLELLAYFRNRAPLDDSGMPKDRFSAEMPDATLATLKIQPSEPRDSAVYFCASGPLGGISPLHFGNGTRLTVT.

This chain uses TRBV3-1 with TRBJ2-1, with D hard to call. Per germline, CDR1 LGHDT and CDR2 YNNKEL (reference sequence). The V end was cut by 0 bases, the J end by 6 bases, with 12 bases between. CDR3 length: 15 amino acids. The CDR3 sequence: CASSQDGSVGNEQFF. CDR3 nucleotides: TGTGCCAGCAGCCAAGATGGGTCAGTTGGCAATGAGCAGTTCTTC.

J is TRBJ2-7 and V is TRBV5-1; 9 bases are shared with TRBD1. The CDR3 consists of 15 residues. The V gene end was trimmed by 0 bases and the J gene end by 3 bases; junction bases not matched to a gene: 4. The germline V gene encodes CDR1 SGHRS and CDR2 YFSETQ. CDR3 coding DNA: TGCGCCAGCAGCTTGGAGCCGGGACAGGGCTACGAGCAGTACTTC. Amino acids: CASSLEPGQGYEQYF.

This chain connects TRBV5-1 to TRBJ2-6; no reliable D call. The CDR3 loop spans 14 amino acids. The V gene's germline CDR1 is SGHRS and CDR2 YFSETQ. Trimming removed 2 bases from V and 3 bases from J, with 6 bases in between. This CDR3 is CASSFGVGANVLTF. For the CDR3, the DNA is TGCGCCAGCAGCTTTGGGGTTGGGGCCAACGTCCTGACTTTC.

The gene calls are TRBV18 and TRBJ1-3, with D perhaps matching TRBD1 (5 bases). The V gene's germline CDR1 is KGHSH and CDR2 LQKENI. CDR3 length: 15 residues. Trimming shortened V by 1 base and J by 1 base, and 8 bases separated the two germline ends. The CDR3 region has the DNA TGTGCCAGCTCACCACGGGGGAGGTCTGGAAACACCATATATTTT. Translating it yields CASSPRGRSGNTIYF.

This sequence joins TRBV7-9 and TRBJ2-7; D call uncertain. V was cut by 3 bases and J by 6 bases, with 9 bases left in between. Germline assignment: CDR1 SEHNR and CDR2 FQNEAQ (reference sequence). The CDR3 has 12 residues. The CDR3 nucleotides read TGTGCCAGCAGCTTCGGTCTGCTCGAGCAGTACTTC. Protein product: CASSFGLLEQYF.

The gene calls are TRBV3-1 and TRBJ1-1, with D possibly matching TRBD1 (6 bases). The CDR3 has 15 amino acids. V was pared by 1 base and J by 5 bases, with 14 bases between. Germline lookup yields CDR1 LGHDT and CDR2 YNNKEL (reference sequence). The CDR3 region is CASSQGRRGRTEAFF. CDR3 bases: TGTGCCAGCAGCCAAGGTCGAAGGGGGAGGACTGAAGCTTTCTTT.

The chain is built from TRBV20-1 and TRBJ2-6; a weak D match, TRBD1 (5 bases). Trimming cost V 3 bases and J 0 bases, with 18 bases left between them. The germline CDR1 and CDR2 sequences are DFQATT and SNEGSKA (reference sequence). The CDR3 runs 18 residues. The CDR3 loop reads CSARPRGHLRSGANVLTF. The CDR3 DNA follows: TGCAGTGCTAGGCCGCGAGGACACCTCCGCTCTGGGGCCAACGTCCTGACTTTC.

The CDR3: CSVLTGIGQPQHF. The CDR3 DNA sequence: TGCAGCGTCCTGACAGGGATAGGCCAGCCCCAGCATTTT. The chain uses TRBV29-1 and TRBJ1-5; 7 nucleotides agree with TRBD1. V lost 6 bases and J lost 7; bases outside the gene matches: 9. The CDR3 length is 13 residues. Per germline, CDR1 SQVTM and CDR2 ANQGSEA.

This sequence joins TRBV20-1 and TRBJ2-1, with D tentatively TRBD2 (5 bases). Germline V gene sequence: CDR1 DFQATT, CDR2 SNEGSKA (reference sequence). This CDR3 contains 13 residues. V was cut by 7 bases and J by 4 bases, with 14 bases left in between. This chain's CDR3 is CSGMDSLYNEQFF. DNA for the CDR3: TGCAGTGGCATGGACTCTCTTTACAATGAGCAGTTCTTC.

This sequence joins TRBV6-5 and TRBJ1-6, with D maybe TRBD1 (6 bases). The germline V gene has CDR1 MNHEY and CDR2 SVGAGI. V gave up 6 bases and J gave up 7 bases, with 13 bases separating them. This CDR3 region has 14 residues. The CDR3, as DNA: TGTGCCAGCAGGCCCAGGGGCGTGAATTCACCCCTCCACTTT. Translation: CASRPRGVNSPLHF.

This chain connects TRBV25-1 to TRBJ2-5, with 11 bases matching TRBD1. Per the germline V gene, CDR1 is MGHDK and CDR2 is SYGVNS. The V and J ends lost 0 bases and 5 bases, in that order; junction bases with no gene match: 5. The CDR3 has 16 residues. The CDR3 spells CASSEYGQGAPETQYF. Here the CDR3 DNA reads TGTGCCAGCAGTGAATACGGACAGGGGGCGCCGGAGACCCAGTACTTC.

V is TRBV3-1 and J is TRBJ2-1; 10 positions agree with TRBD2. Germline V gene lookup returns CDR1 LGHDT and CDR2 YNNKEL (reference sequence). With V trimmed by 2 bases and J by 3 bases, 4 bases remained unmatched. The CDR3 consists of 16 residues. CDR3 protein: CASSQYASGGYNEQFF. For the CDR3, the DNA is TGTGCCAGCAGCCAATATGCTAGCGGGGGCTACAATGAGCAGTTCTTC.

This sequence joins TRBV12-3 or TRBV12-4 and TRBJ1-2; D is possibly TRBD1 (5 bases). The CDR3 consists of 14 residues. V lost 3 bases and J lost 4, with 12 bases in between. The CDR3 loop is CASSFSGAGYGYTF. The CDR3 DNA reads as TGTGCCAGCAGTTTTTCTGGGGCAGGCTATGGCTACACCTTC.

The chain links TRBV5-1 to TRBJ2-2; no firm D call. This CDR3 is built from 17 residues. The V and J ends lost 0 bases and 1 base respectively, with 13 bases between them. Looked up from germline, CDR1 is SGHRS and CDR2 is YFSETQ. As DNA, the CDR3 is TGCGCCAGCAGCTTGGGGCCACTGGACGGGAACACCGGGGAGCTGTTTTTT. The encoded protein is CASSLGPLDGNTGELFF. The variable domain in full, completed from reference TRBV5-1 and TRBJ2-2, reads KAGVTQTPRYLIKTRGQQVTLSCSPISGHRSVSWYQQTPGQGLQFLFEYFSETQRNKGNFPGRFSGRQFSNSRSEMNVSTLELGDSALYLCASSLGPLDGNTGELFFGEGSRLTVL.

J is TRBJ1-4 and V is TRBV4-2; no clear D gene. Germline assignment: CDR1 LGHNA and CDR2 YNFKEQ. The V gene lost 4 bases and the J gene lost 6 bases, with 12 bases spanning the gap. This CDR3 region has 14 residues. The CDR3 region has the DNA TGTGCCAGCAGCCCCTCAGGAGTGCATGAAAAACTGTTTTTT. This sequence encodes CASSPSGVHEKLFF.

This chain's CDR3 is CASSLAATAEAFF. The CDR3 DNA reads as TGTGCCAGCAGCTTAGCGGCGACGGCTGAAGCTTTCTTT. The rearrangement links TRBV7-9 to TRBJ1-1; D gene ambiguous. The CDR3 consists of 13 residues. Trimming took 0 bases from V and 6 from J, leaving 8 bases between them. The germline V gene has CDR1 SEHNR and CDR2 FQNEAQ (reference sequence).

The V and J genes are TRBV4-2 and TRBJ1-2, with 12 bases lining up with TRBD1. With 0 bases clipped from V and 6 bases from J, the junction kept 5 bases outside the gene matches. Germline CDR1 is LGHNA and CDR2 is YNFKEQ. The CDR3 totals 16 residues. CDR3 in amino acids: CASSQDTGQGANGYTF. CDR3 sequence (DNA): TGTGCCAGCAGCCAAGACACGGGACAGGGGGCGAATGGCTACACCTTC.

The chain employs TRBV30 and TRBJ1-5, with D possibly matching TRBD1 (5 bases). The CDR3 has 14 amino acids. Germline V gives CDR1 GTSNPN, CDR2 SVGIG (reference sequence). Trimming pared 6 bases from V and 4 bases from J, leaving 16 bases between. CDR3 nucleotide sequence: TGTGCCTGCACGACATTGAGGGGAAATCAGCCCCAGCATTTT. Amino acid sequence: CACTTLRGNQPQHF.

This clonotype was counted once. V and J are TRBV6-5 and TRBJ1-1, with TRBD1 matching over 8 bases. The CDR3 runs 13 residues. Germline values: CDR1 MNHEY, CDR2 SVGAGI. Losses at the gene ends were 6 bases for V and 11 bases for J; bases not matched to a gene: 11. The CDR3: CASSWDRTVGAFF. The CDR3 nucleotides read TGTGCCAGCAGCTGGGACAGGACCGTCGGCGCTTTCTTT.

The V call is TRBV3-1, the J call TRBJ2-5; either TRBD1 or TRBD2 may supply D (5 bases each). Germline V gives CDR1 LGHDT, CDR2 YNNKEL (reference sequence). This CDR3 has 16 amino acids. Deletions cut 4 bases from V and 0 bases from J, with 15 bases between. The CDR3 DNA reads TGTGCCAGCAGCCGAGAGGGGTGGGGGAACCAAGAGACCCAGTACTTC. Protein sequence: CASSREGWGNQETQYF.

The CDR3 DNA sequence: TGTGCCAGCAGCCAAGCGCCGGGCTTGGATTCACCCCTCCACTTT. Translating it yields CASSQAPGLDSPLHF. The rearrangement uses TRBV3-1 and TRBJ1-6, with D hard to call. CDR3 length: 15 residues. V lost 1 base and J lost 8, with 12 bases in between. The germline V gene encodes CDR1 LGHDT and CDR2 YNNKEL (reference sequence).

The rearrangement uses TRBV7-3 and TRBJ2-2; D uncertain. This CDR3 is built from 13 residues. The germline CDR1 and CDR2 sequences are SGHTA and FQGTGA. V lost 8 bases and J 7 bases, leaving 14 bases between the germline ends. This chain's CDR3 is CASGSAPSGELFF. CDR3 nucleotide sequence: TGTGCCAGCGGCTCGGCTCCCAGCGGGGAGCTGTTTTTT. Full variable domain (rest looked up from reference TRBV7-3 and TRBJ2-2): GAGVSQTPSNKVTEKGKYVELRCDPISGHTALYWYRQSLGQGPEFLIYFQGTGAADDSGLPNDRFFAVRPEGSVSTLKIQRTERGDSAVYLCASGSAPSGELFFGEGSRLTVL.

The rearrangement links TRBV10-3 to TRBJ2-1; 11 positions agree with TRBD2. The germline V gene has CDR1 ENHRY and CDR2 SYGVKD. The junction had 12 bases not matched to a gene; V was cut back by 6 bases and J by 8 bases. The CDR3 extends over 16 amino acids. The CDR3 is CAIRGAASGGRHEQFF. The DNA for the CDR3 is TGTGCCATCAGGGGGGCGGCTAGCGGGGGGAGGCATGAGCAGTTCTTC.

The CDR3 reads CASSLATGGGSSDTQYF. DNA for the CDR3: TGCGCCAGCAGCTTGGCCACGGGGGGGGGCAGCTCCGATACGCAGTATTTT. The V call is TRBV5-1, the J call TRBJ2-3; 8 bases are shared with TRBD2. V lost 0 bases and J lost 6; bases outside the gene matches: 12. The CDR3 loop spans 17 amino acids. Germline-derived CDR1 and CDR2 are SGHRS and YFSETQ.

The gene calls are TRBV12-3 or TRBV12-4 and TRBJ2-7; D is possibly TRBD1 or TRBD2 (5 bases each). V was cut by 1 base and J by 6 bases, with 7 bases left in between. The CDR3 consists of 12 residues. The DNA for the CDR3 is TGTGCCAGCAGTTTAGTCGGGGCCGAGCAGTACTTC. This translates into CASSLVGAEQYF.

The chain has TRBV29-1 and TRBJ1-1; no clear D. The germline V gene has CDR1 SQVTM and CDR2 ANQGSEA. The CDR3 loop spans 13 amino acids. The V end was cut by 6 bases, the J end by 3 bases, with 14 bases between. The CDR3 nucleotides read TGCAGCGTCTCGGCTGGATACGACACTGAAGCTTTCTTT. It specifies CSVSAGYDTEAFF.